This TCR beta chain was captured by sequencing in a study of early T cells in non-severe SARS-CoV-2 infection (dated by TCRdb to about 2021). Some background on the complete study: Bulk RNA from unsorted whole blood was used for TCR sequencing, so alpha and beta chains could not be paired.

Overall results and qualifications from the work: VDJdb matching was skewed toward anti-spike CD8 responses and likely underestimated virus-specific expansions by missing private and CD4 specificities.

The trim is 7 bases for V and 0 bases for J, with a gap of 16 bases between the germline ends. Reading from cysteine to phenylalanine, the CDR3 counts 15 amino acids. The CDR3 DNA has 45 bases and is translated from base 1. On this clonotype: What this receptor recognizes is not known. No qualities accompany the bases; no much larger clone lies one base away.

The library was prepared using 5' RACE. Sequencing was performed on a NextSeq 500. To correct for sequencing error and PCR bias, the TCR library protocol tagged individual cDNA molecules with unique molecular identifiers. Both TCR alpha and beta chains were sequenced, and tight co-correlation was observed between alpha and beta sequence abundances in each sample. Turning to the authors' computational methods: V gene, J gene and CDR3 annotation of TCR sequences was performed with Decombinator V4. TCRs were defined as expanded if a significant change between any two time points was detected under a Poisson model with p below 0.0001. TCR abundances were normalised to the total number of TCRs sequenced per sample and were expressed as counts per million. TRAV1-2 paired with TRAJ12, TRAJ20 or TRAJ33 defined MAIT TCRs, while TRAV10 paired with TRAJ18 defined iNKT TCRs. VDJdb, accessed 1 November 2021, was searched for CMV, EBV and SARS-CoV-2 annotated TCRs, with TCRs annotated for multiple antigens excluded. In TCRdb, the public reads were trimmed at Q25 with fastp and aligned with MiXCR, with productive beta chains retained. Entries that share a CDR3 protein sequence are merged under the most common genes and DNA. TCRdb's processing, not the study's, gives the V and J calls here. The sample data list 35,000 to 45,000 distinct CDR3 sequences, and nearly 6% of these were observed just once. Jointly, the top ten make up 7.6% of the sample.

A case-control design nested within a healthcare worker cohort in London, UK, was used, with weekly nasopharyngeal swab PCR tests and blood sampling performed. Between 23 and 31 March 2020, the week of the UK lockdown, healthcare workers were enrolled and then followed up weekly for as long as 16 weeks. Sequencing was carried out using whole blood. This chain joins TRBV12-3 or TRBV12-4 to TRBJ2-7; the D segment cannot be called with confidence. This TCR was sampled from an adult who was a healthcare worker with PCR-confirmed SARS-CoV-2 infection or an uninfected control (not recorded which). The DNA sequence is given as TGTGCCAGCACCTCCTTGATGAGGAGCTCCTACGAGCAGTACTTC. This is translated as CASTSLMRSSYEQYF.